This T cell receptor (beta chain) was captured in a study of T cells after yellow fever vaccination. Study context: Four memory subsets, EM, EMRA, CM and Tscm, were sorted by CD3, CD45RA, CCR7, CD95.

TCRdb re-analysed the 5' RACE reads in MiXCR, keeping a single row per CDR3 protein. Among over 35,000 distinct CDR3 sequences listed, roughly 6.4% were seen once. A remark on this clonotype: Mismatch with germline at one junction end may stem from a read error.

This specimen was PBMCs, either bulk or a sorted T-cell subset (CD4+, CD8+, memory, or dextramer-sorted; not recorded which), taken 45 days after the yellow fever booster vaccination. This receptor was taken from a young man who received the YFV17D yellow fever vaccine.

The CDR3 bases are TGTGCCAGCAGCTTAAGTGGGACTAGCGGGAACTGGTCCTTC. Its protein product is CASSLSGTSGNWSF. The chain uses TRBV7-2 and TRBJ2-1, with TRBD2 matching 13 bases. CDR1 is SGHTA, CDR2 FQGNSA, per germline. The CDR3 loop spans 14 amino acids.